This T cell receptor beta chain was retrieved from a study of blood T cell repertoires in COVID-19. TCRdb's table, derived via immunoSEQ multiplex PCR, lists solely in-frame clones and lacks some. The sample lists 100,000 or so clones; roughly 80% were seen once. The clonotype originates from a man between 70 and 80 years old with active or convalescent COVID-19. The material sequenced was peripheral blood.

CDR3 sequence: CASSGGQGAQETQYF. CDR3 in DNA: TGTGCCAGCAGCGGGGGACAGGGGGCACAAGAGACCCAGTACTTC. The V call is TRBV7-9, the J call TRBJ2-5; TRBD1 matches at 12 bases. Germline CDR1 is SEHNR and CDR2 is FQNEAQ (reference sequence). V was clipped by 5 bases and J by 2 bases; unmatched bases: 3. CDR3 size: 15 residues.